Listed below are T cell receptor beta chains from one sample, sequenced in a study of blood T cell repertoires in COVID-19. Assay: immunoSEQ multiplex PCR; the TCRdb copy retains only in-frame clones and omits some. The table has about 330,000 clones, 75% to 90% seen once. The sequenced sample consisted of PBMCs or T cells enriched from blood (not recorded which). These receptor sequences come from a man aged 25-40 years who had recovered from COVID-19. Both conserved end residues are part of each CDR3. D genes are given only for firm matches. Part of the rows lack a size; the others show once, few, many or a class for expanded clones.

D	J	V	size	DNA	CDR3
TRBD1	TRBJ1-6	TRBV27	-	TGTGCCAGCAGCATAACGGGACAGGGTGTTCCCCCCTATAATTCACCCCTCCACTTT	CASSITGQGVPPYNSPLHF
-	TRBJ1-2	TRBV11-2	-	TGTGCCAGCAGCTTAGGGACACAAGCTAACTATGGCTACACCTTC	CASSLGTQANYGYTF
TRBD1	TRBJ2-7	TRBV5-4	few	TGTGCCAGCAGCCCGACAGGGGGCGAGCAGTACTTC	CASSPTGGEQYF
TRBD1	TRBJ2-7	TRBV18	-	TGTGCCAGCTCACCACCAAATGTGGGACAGGGGGCCTCCTACGAGCAGTACTTC	CASSPPNVGQGASYEQYF
TRBD2	TRBJ2-3	TRBV2	-	TGTGCCAGCAGTGTTGTAGCGGGGGGACCTACAGATACGCAGTATTTT	CASSVVAGGPTDTQYF
TRBD1	TRBJ1-5	TRBV28	-	TGTGCCAGCAGGCGGACAGGGCAACAGCCCCAGCATTTT	CASRRTGQQPQHF
-	TRBJ1-3	TRBV16	-	TGTGCCAGCAGCCAATTGAGGGAGGGCACTGGAAACACCATATATTTT	CASSQLREGTGNTIYF
TRBD1	TRBJ1-1	TRBV4-1	once	TGCGCCAGCAGACGGCACGGGACAGGGGACACTGAAGCTTTCTTT	CASRRHGTGDTEAFF
TRBD1	TRBJ1-1	TRBV18	-	TGTGCCAGCTCAAACCCGACAGGGATGAACACTGAAGCTTTCTTT	CASSNPTGMNTEAFF
-	TRBJ2-3	TRBV4-2	-	TGTGCCAGCAGCCACGCTGACAGAGAGAACACAGATACGCAGTATTTT	CASSHADRENTDTQYF
TRBD1	TRBJ1-4	TRBV23-1	few	TGCGCCAGCAGTCAATTTCCGGGACAGGGGGCTCTTAGTGAAAAACTGTTTTTT	CASSQFPGQGALSEKLFF
-	TRBJ2-1	TRBV6-2/TRBV6-3	-	TGTGCCAGCAGTTACGCCGAACGGAGCAGGGCGGAGCAGTTCTTC	CASSYAERSRAEQFF
TRBD1	TRBJ2-7	TRBV6-5	-	TGTGCCAGCAGACAGGGGCTTGACGAGCAGTACTTC	CASRQGLDEQYF
-	TRBJ2-6	TRBV3-1/TRBV3-2	-	TGTGCCAGCAGCCAAGCAGGGGCAGGCGTCCTGACTTTC	CASSQAGAGVLTF
-	TRBJ2-7	TRBV28	-	TGTGCCAGCAGCCCTCCGGGGGTTAGGCCCCCCTACTTC	CASSPPGVRPPYF
-	TRBJ1-2	TRBV28	-	TGTGCCAGCACCGGGACAATCTATGGCTACACCTTC	CASTGTIYGYTF
TRBD1	TRBJ1-2	TRBV24-1	-	TGTGCCACCAGTGACCCAGGACAGGCAAACTATGGCTACACCTTT	CATSDPGQANYGYTF
TRBD2	TRBJ2-3	TRBV3-1/TRBV3-2	-	TGTGCCAGCAGCCAAGAAGCGGGGGGGCACGGAGATACGCAGTATTTT	CASSQEAGGHGDTQYF
-	TRBJ2-7	TRBV27	-	TGTGCCAGCAAACAAAAACCTGGGCCTTCCTACGAGCAGTACTTC	CASKQKPGPSYEQYF
-	TRBJ2-7	TRBV29-1	-	TGCAGCGTTGAAGAGGAGAGACTTGGGTCCTACGAGCAGTACTTC	CSVEEERLGSYEQYF
-	TRBJ2-4	TRBV7-9	few	TGTGCCAGCAGCTTAGCTCCTGGACTAGCCAAAAACATTCAGTACTTC	CASSLAPGLAKNIQYF
TRBD1	TRBJ1-6	TRBV7-8	-	TGTGCCAGCAGCGCCGGGACAGGGGGTAATTCACCCCTCCACTTT	CASSAGTGGNSPLHF
TRBD1	TRBJ1-3	TRBV5-4	-	TGTGCCAGCACGCGCCGGGACAGGGAGTCATTCTCTGGAAACACCATATATTTT	CASTRRDRESFSGNTIYF
TRBD1	TRBJ2-2	TRBV28	-	TGTGCCAGCTGCCCCCGGGGACAGGCGAACACCGGGGAGCTGTTTTTT	CASCPRGQANTGELFF
TRBD2	TRBJ2-3	TRBV7-6	-	TGTGCCAGCAGCTTAGAGAATCCGGGACTAGACTATTCAGATACGCAGTATTTT	CASSLENPGLDYSDTQYF